These 25 T cell receptor delta chains were sequenced from one sample in a study of Vδ1+ human thymocytes. Extracted RNA was reverse transcribed into cDNA. CDR3 amplicons came from multiplex PCR with pooled V-gene forward and constant-region reverse primers. TCRdb redid the clone calls on the multiplex PCR reads with CATT. This table has about 75,000 delta-chain clones, around 32% appearing once. Findings of the study overall: In the thymus, TRG and TRD repertoires looked highly polyclonal with Gaussian CDR3 lengths.

No antigen has been assigned to these receptors. Material for sequencing was Vdelta1+ gamma-delta thymocytes from the thymus. Stated subset: FACS-sorted CD3+ TCRalphabeta- TCRVdelta1+ TCRVdelta2- thymocytes. These receptors were obtained from a boy younger than two who had congenital heart surgery.

On this clone: The sample contains more than one DNA sequence encoding this CDR3. This rearrangement joins TRDV1 to TRDJ1, with 8 bases lining up with TRDD3. V lost 0 bases and J lost 0; bases outside the gene matches: 15. The CDR3 spans 20 residues. The germline V gene encodes CDR1 TSWWSYY and CDR2 QGS. The CDR3 is CALGELGRVGGSWYTDKLIF. DNA for the CDR3: TGTGCTCTTGGGGAACTGGGCCGCGTTGGGGGATCCTGGTACACCGATAAACTCATCTTT.

The chain has TRDV2 and TRDJ3, with 11 bases lining up with TRDD3. There are 19 residues in the CDR3. The V gene end was trimmed by 6 bases and the J gene end by 2 bases; junction bases not matched to a gene: 11. CDR1 is GEAIGNYY and CDR2 is EKD in the germline V gene. For the CDR3, the DNA is TGTGCCTGTTTATGGGTTGGGGGATACGCGGCCTGGGACACCCGACAGATGTTTTTC. This encodes CACLWVGGYAAWDTRQMFF.

This clone appeared a few times. The rearrangement joins TRDV2 to TRDJ3; tentative D call: TRDD3 (5 bases). Trimming took off 0 bases at V and 0 bases at J, with 14 bases between the two ends. This CDR3 has 19 residues. Germline V gene lookup returns CDR1 GEAIGNYY and CDR2 EKD. CDR3 nucleotides: TGTGCCTGTGACACCGGTTTCGAGGGGAGCTCCTGGGACACCCGACAGATGTTTTTC. Translation: CACDTGFEGSSWDTRQMFF.

This clone came up a few times. J is TRDJ2 and V is TRDV1; D is possibly TRDD3 (6 bases). Germline values: CDR1 TSWWSYY, CDR2 QGS. The CDR3 length is 17 residues. Trimming removed 2 bases at V and 6 bases at J, with 19 bases between. CDR3 coding DNA: TGTGCTCTTGGGGAAACCCGGGGGACCCATTTACCAGCACAACTCTTCTTT. Its protein is CALGETRGTHLPAQLFF.

Only a few counts were recorded for this clone. The chain combines TRDV1 with TRDJ1; TRDD3 matches 7 bases. CDR3 length: 20 residues. Unmatched junction bases numbered 21, after V lost 5 bases and J lost 0 bases. Per the germline V gene, CDR1 is TSWWSYY and CDR2 is QGS. In DNA form, the CDR3 reads TGTGCTCTTGGGACTTTATTCCCCGGACTGGGGTTACGTTACACCGATAAACTCATCTTT. This translates into CALGTLFPGLGLRYTDKLIF.

The chain is built from TRDV2 and TRDJ2; no definite D call. V dropped 1 base and J dropped 7 bases, with 27 bases sitting between them. The germline CDR1 and CDR2 sequences are GEAIGNYY and EKD. The CDR3 extends over 19 amino acids. CDR3 sequence reads: CACDTPLREGYKSQAQLFF. In DNA form, the CDR3 reads TGTGCCTGTGACACTCCCCTCCGGGAAGGTTACAAGAGTCAAGCACAACTCTTCTTT.

V gene TRDV1 combines with J gene TRDJ1, with 9 bases lining up with TRDD3. After removal of 5 bases from V and 0 bases from J, the junction contained 16 bases not matched to a gene. This CDR3 comprises 19 residues. From germline, CDR1 is TSWWSYY and CDR2 QGS. The CDR3 sequence: CALGSLGRRAGGYTDKLIF. As DNA, the CDR3 is TGTGCTCTTGGGTCGCTAGGACGCCGGGCTGGGGGATACACCGATAAACTCATCTTT.

As to this clone: A read error may account for a junction end that differs from germline. In the same sample, other DNA sequences code for this CDR3. This rearrangement joins TRDV1 to TRDJ1, with 12 bases lining up with TRDD3. This CDR3 has 22 residues. Germline values: CDR1 TSWWSYY, CDR2 QGS. This CDR3 reads CALGELRGSSNWGIPYTDKLIF. The CDR3 coding sequence is TGCGCTCTTGGGGAACTCCGGGGGTCTTCGAACTGGGGGATACCTTACACCGATAAACTCATCTTT.

The V and J genes are TRDV1 and TRDJ1, with D perhaps matching TRDD3 (5 bases). The CDR3 runs to 15 residues. V dropped 2 bases and J dropped 4 bases, with 14 bases sitting between them. Germline CDR1 reads TSWWSYY; CDR2 reads QGS. The chain's CDR3 is CALGEGGLGYDKLIF. Written as DNA, the CDR3 is TGTGCTCTTGGGGAAGGAGGGCTGGGTTACGATAAACTCATCTTT.

The rearrangement joins TRDV1 to TRDJ1, with 13 bases lining up with TRDD3. Germline lookup yields CDR1 TSWWSYY and CDR2 QGS. The CDR3 extends over 21 amino acids. V lost 0 bases, J lost 3 bases, and 16 bases stayed unmatched. Written as DNA, the CDR3 is TGTGCTCTTGGGGAACTGCCTTCTTTTACTGGGGGATACGAGGGGGCCGATAAACTCATCTTT. Translation: CALGELPSFTGGYEGADKLIF.

This clone was recorded many times. The chain carries TRDV2 and TRDJ1; TRDD2 agrees at 8 bases. Unmatched junction bases numbered 15, after V lost 7 bases and J lost 0 bases. The CDR3 consists of 17 residues. Germline CDR1 is GEAIGNYY and CDR2 is EKD. For the CDR3, the DNA is TGTGCCTGCCCCCCGGCCTTCCTAAGGGGCTACACCGATAAACTCATCTTT. Amino acids: CACPPAFLRGYTDKLIF.

The chain carries TRDV1 and TRDJ1, with 8 bases identical to TRDD3. The CDR3 runs to 19 residues. Germline V lookup: CDR1 TSWWSYY, CDR2 QGS. Trimming cost V 3 bases and J 0 bases; bases outside gene matches: 15. The CDR3: CALGETNLYWGVDTDKLIF. CDR3 nucleotide sequence: TGTGCTCTTGGGGAGACCAACTTGTACTGGGGGGTGGACACCGATAAACTCATCTTT.

The chain has TRDV1 and TRDJ1; TRDD3 might be the D (6 bases). Germline V gives CDR1 TSWWSYY, CDR2 QGS. This CDR3 spans 21 amino acids. The ends were cut back, 0 bases at V and 0 bases at J, with 26 bases in the middle. For the CDR3, the DNA is TGTGCTCTTGGGGAACTACGACTACTGGGATCCCGTCCGCCGGACACCGATAAACTCATCTTT. This encodes CALGELRLLGSRPPDTDKLIF.

The rearrangement uses TRDV1 and TRDJ1; TRDD3 is a possible D gene (6 bases). The V gene's germline CDR1 is TSWWSYY and CDR2 QGS. This CDR3 has 16 amino acids. Deletions cut 1 base from V and 0 bases from J, with 12 bases between. DNA of the CDR3: TGTGCTCTTGGGGAACCTGGGGCCGCGTACACCGATAAACTCATCTTT. Amino acid sequence: CALGEPGAAYTDKLIF.

The genes are TRDV1 and TRDJ1; 13 bases agree with TRDD3. Trimming took 0 bases from V and 0 from J; bases not matched to a gene: 16. Germline V gene lookup returns CDR1 TSWWSYY and CDR2 QGS. The length of the CDR3 is 22 residues. DNA for the CDR3: TGTGCTCTTGGGGAACTTTGGTCCCTACGGGCACTGGGGGATACGGACACCGATAAACTCATCTTT. It translates to CALGELWSLRALGDTDTDKLIF.

This clone was recorded a few times. This rearrangement joins TRDV1 to TRDJ1, with D perhaps assigned TRDD2 or TRDD3 (6 bases each). Looked up from germline, CDR1 is TSWWSYY and CDR2 is QGS. The CDR3 spans 22 residues. V shed 2 bases and J shed 0 bases, with 31 bases lying between them. The CDR3: CALGEKHPTGDLLGKYTDKLIF. In DNA, the CDR3 is TGTGCTCTTGGGGAAAAGCATCCTACGGGGGACTTACTGGGAAAATACACCGATAAACTCATCTTT.

The chain joins TRDV1 to TRDJ1; TRDD3 agrees at 9 bases. V lost 2 bases, J lost 4 bases, and 5 bases stayed unmatched. The germline CDR1 and CDR2 sequences are TSWWSYY and QGS. This CDR3 is built from 15 residues. Here the CDR3 DNA reads TGTGCTCTTGGGGAAGGGCGGGGATACGGCGATAAACTCATCTTT. This gives the protein CALGEGRGYGDKLIF.

There are many counts of this clone. The chain joins TRDV2 to TRDJ1; TRDD3 aligns across 9 bases. Looked up from germline, CDR1 is GEAIGNYY and CDR2 is EKD. V trimming: 1 base; J trimming: 0 bases; junction bases outside the gene matches: 11. The CDR3 has 18 amino acids. CDR3 sequence: CACDTRLLGDWYTDKLIF. CDR3 nucleotide sequence: TGTGCCTGTGACACTAGGCTACTGGGGGACTGGTACACCGATAAACTCATCTTT.

This clone was found a few times. The chain employs TRDV1 and TRDJ1; a weak D match, TRDD3 (6 bases). From germline, CDR1 is TSWWSYY and CDR2 QGS. The V and J ends lost 4 bases and 3 bases respectively, with 27 bases between them. The CDR3 is 19 residues long. CDR3 amino acids: CALGAHKSAGRYGADKLIF. The CDR3 DNA reads as TGTGCTCTTGGGGCACACAAGTCGGCTGGGAGATACGGCGCCGATAAACTCATCTTT.

About this clone itself: The junction departs from the called germline gene at one end, perhaps through a read error. This chain links TRDV1 with TRDJ1, with TRDD3 identical over 9 bases. The CDR3 is made up of 22 amino acids. In germline, CDR1 is TSWWSYY, CDR2 QGS. CDR3 nucleotide sequence: TGCGCTCTTGGGGAACTAGATTATTCCACCGGGGATACGCTCGGTGAGACCGATAAACTCATCTTT. The encoded protein is CALGELDYSTGDTLGETDKLIF.

V and J are TRDV1 and TRDJ1; D uncertain. V lost 0 bases and J 5 bases, leaving 16 bases between the germline ends. CDR3 size: 16 residues. Per the germline V gene, CDR1 is TSWWSYY and CDR2 is QGS. The CDR3 coding sequence is TGTGCTCTTGGGGAACTAGTTGAAACGCCGGGGGATAAACTCATCTTT. Residues: CALGELVETPGDKLIF.

This clone turned up a few times. The rearrangement joins TRDV1 to TRDJ1; the D gene is possibly TRDD3 (6 bases). CDR3 length equals 15 residues. Germline CDR1 TSWWSYY, CDR2 QGS. V gave up 4 bases and J gave up 0 bases, with 12 bases separating them. The CDR3 bases are TGTGCTCTTGGGGGAGGGGGAGAGTACACCGATAAACTCATCTTT. It yields the protein CALGGGGEYTDKLIF.

The chain uses TRDV1 and TRDJ1; possible D gene TRDD2, 6 bases. The CDR3 spans 15 residues. Trimming took 5 bases from V and 0 from J, leaving 13 bases between them. Germline V gene sequence: CDR1 TSWWSYY, CDR2 QGS. The CDR3 protein is CALGNYPSHTDKLIF. In nucleotides, the CDR3 is TGTGCTCTTGGGAATTACCCTTCCCACACCGATAAACTCATCTTT.

This clone appeared a few times. The chain combines TRDV1 with TRDJ1, with 13 bases lining up with TRDD3. Per the germline V gene, CDR1 is TSWWSYY and CDR2 is QGS. The ends lost 4 bases at V and 7 bases at J; junction bases unmatched: 15. The CDR3 consists of 18 residues. CDR3 DNA: TGTGCTCTTGGGGGAGACCTACATGTAGACTGGGGGATACGTAAACTCATCTTT. It codes for CALGGDLHVDWGIRKLIF.

This clone occurred a few times. V gene TRDV1 combines with J gene TRDJ1; D may match TRDD2 or TRDD3 (7 bases each). CDR3 size: 24 residues. Germline V gene sequence: CDR1 TSWWSYY, CDR2 QGS. Trimming stripped 1 base from V and 1 base from J, with 37 bases between. As DNA, the CDR3 is TGTGCTCTTGGGGAACGAGGGCCACCCTTCCTTATACTGGGGATAAAGTGGGGCACCGATAAACTCATCTTT. Amino acid sequence: CALGERGPPFLILGIKWGTDKLIF.